This T cell receptor (beta chain) was recovered during a study of T cells in Graves' hyperthyroidism and ophthalmopathy. The CDR3 totals 12 residues. Germline assignment: CDR1 SQVTM and CDR2 ANQGSEA. The V gene lost 4 bases and the J gene lost 8 bases, with 11 bases spanning the gap. Study-level findings and limits: Within blood appeared most thyroid clonotypes that had expanded above 0.001. The model's output predicted ophthalmopathy at a median of around 7 months prior to onset.

RNA transcripts provided the source from which TCR beta CDR3 regions were amplified. The TCR CDR3 was amplified in a first-round RT-PCR using the HTBI primer set. One entry per CDR3 protein results from TCRdb running MiXCR on the multiplex PCR reads. The table has hundreds of thousands of distinct CDR3 sequences, more than 45% seen once; the top ten hold 8.2%. This clonotype appeared many times. Its antigen is unidentified. Disease duration under 2 months; hyperthyroidism patients were aged 18 to 65. The material sequenced was peripheral blood or thyroid tissue (not recorded which). This receptor was identified in a woman aged 18-29 years with Graves' hyperthyroidism. V is TRBV29-1 and J is TRBJ2-2; D tentatively fits TRBD1 or TRBD2 (6 bases each). The chain's CDR3 is CSVGGALGELFF. CDR3 nucleotides: TGCAGCGTTGGGGGGGCTCTAGGGGAGCTGTTTTTT.